The 10 T cell receptor beta chains below come from one sample, sequenced in a study of blood T cell repertoires in COVID-19. Repertoires were generated with immunoSEQ multiplex PCR, while TCRdb's copy carries only in-frame clones and drops some. The table records roughly 210,000 clones, more than 75% of them present only once. Sequencing input: PBMCs or T cells enriched from blood (not recorded which). Source of these receptors: a man aged 25-40 years in a cohort exposed to, infected with or recovered from COVID-19 (not recorded which).

The rearrangement links TRBV5-1 to TRBJ2-7, with 7 nucleotides matching TRBD1. The V gene end was trimmed by 2 bases and the J gene end by 5 bases; junction bases not matched to a gene: 13. Germline V CDR1 and CDR2: SGHRS, YFSETQ. The CDR3 has 16 amino acids. CDR3: CASSFDDREIFDEQYF. Written as DNA, the CDR3 is TGCGCCAGCAGCTTTGATGACAGGGAGATTTTTGACGAGCAGTACTTC.

The chain uses TRBV28 and TRBJ1-1, with 8 positions matching TRBD1. Germline V gene data show CDR1 as MDHEN and CDR2 as SYDVKM. The CDR3 covers 15 residues. V gave up 4 bases and J gave up 5 bases; unmatched junction bases: 9. CDR3 nucleotide sequence: TGTGCCAGCAGTTCGGACAGGGTCGAGTCGACTGAAGCTTTCTTT. Translation gives CASSSDRVESTEAFF.

V and J are TRBV19 and TRBJ1-1; no clear D. Germline loops: CDR1 LNHDA, CDR2 SQIVND (reference sequence). V shed 6 bases and J shed 3 bases, with 14 bases lying between them. The CDR3 totals 14 residues. Written as DNA, the CDR3 is TGTGCCAGTAGACAAGCCGCAGGATACACTGAAGCTTTCTTT. Translation gives CASRQAAGYTEAFF.

About this clone: A much larger clone differs by one base, so this may be a read error. The rearrangement links TRBV11-3 to TRBJ2-2, with 7 bases aligning to TRBD1. There are 14 residues in the CDR3. With 5 bases clipped from V and 1 base from J, the junction kept 1 base outside the gene matches. Germline-derived CDR1 and CDR2 are SGHNT and YENEEA. The CDR3 DNA reads TGTGCCAGCAGCGGGGACAGGAACACCGGGGAGCTGTTTTTT. Translating gives CASSGDRNTGELFF.

The chain employs TRBV25-1 and TRBJ2-2; a weak D match, TRBD2 (6 bases). Germline V gene sequence: CDR1 MGHDK, CDR2 SYGVNS. The CDR3 is 16 residues long. Trimming removed 2 bases from V and 8 bases from J, with 18 bases in between. CDR3 DNA sequence: TGTGCCAGCAGTGAAAGGGCTAGCGTGGATATTGGGGAGCTGTTTTTT. Translation gives CASSERASVDIGELFF.

The rearrangement links TRBV6-5 to TRBJ1-3; TRBD1 aligns across 7 bases. This CDR3 is 16 amino acids long. Germline V gene data show CDR1 as MNHEY and CDR2 as SVGAGI. V lost 4 bases, J lost 0 bases, and 6 bases stayed unmatched. DNA for the CDR3: TGTGCCAGCAGTTTTAACAGGGGTAGCTCTGGAAACACCATATATTTT. Translated: CASSFNRGSSGNTIYF.

The chain links TRBV9 to TRBJ1-1; perhaps TRBD1 as D (5 bases). This CDR3 comprises 14 residues. Trimming removed 0 bases from V and 4 bases from J, with 10 bases in between. Per the germline V gene, CDR1 is SGDLS and CDR2 is YYNGEE. CDR3: CASSVGGRGTEAFF. CDR3 DNA sequence: TGTGCCAGCAGCGTAGGAGGGAGGGGCACTGAAGCTTTCTTT.

V is TRBV19 and J is TRBJ2-1; 7 bases are shared with TRBD2. Germline-derived CDR1 and CDR2 are LNHDA and SQIVND (reference sequence). CDR3 length: 15 residues. J gave up 6 bases and V 4 bases, and 9 bases lay outside the gene matches. The chain's CDR3 is CASSTEDWGGNEQFF. For the CDR3, the DNA is TGTGCCAGTAGTACCGAGGACTGGGGGGGCAATGAGCAGTTCTTC.

In the case of this clone: This sample includes further DNA sequences coding for the same CDR3. This chain links TRBV19 with TRBJ1-1; tentatively, D is TRBD1 (6 bases). Trimming left V 1 base short and J 4 bases short, with 7 bases between. The germline V gene has CDR1 LNHDA and CDR2 SQIVND (reference sequence). This CDR3 region has 13 residues. DNA for the CDR3: TGTGCCAGTAGTATAGGAGGGGGCACTGAAGCTTTCTTT. Encoded protein: CASSIGGGTEAFF.

This clone was found once. The junction does not match germline at one end; this may be a read error. The J gene is TRBJ1-1, the V gene TRBV6-5, with D possibly being TRBD1 (5 bases). Looked up from germline, CDR1 is MNHEY and CDR2 is SVGAGI. This CDR3 spans 14 amino acids. CDR3 sequence reads: CASSYLGEDTEAFF. The CDR3 bases are TGTGCCAGCAGCTACTTGGGGGAGGACACTGAAGCTTTCTTT.